This T cell receptor beta chain was retrieved from a study of blood T cell repertoires in COVID-19. V was shortened by 9 bases and J by 4 bases, with 17 bases between the two germline ends. Germline CDR1 is MNHNY and CDR2 is SVGAGI (reference sequence). CDR3 length: 14 amino acids. Clones were sequenced by immunoSEQ multiplex PCR, and TCRdb holds only the in-frame ones, with some missing. The data hold approximately 250,000 clones, with around nine tenths observed a single time. The sequenced material came from peripheral blood. This TCR was sampled from a woman aged 60-70 years who had recovered from COVID-19. The chain joins TRBV6-6 to TRBJ2-3; D might be TRBD2 (6 bases). The DNA of the CDR3 is TGTGCCAGTCGGTGGGGGGACGAAGCAGATACGCAGTATTTT. Translation gives CASRWGDEADTQYF.